Following are 9 T cell receptor beta chains from one sample sequenced in a study of blood T cells in healthy people across ages. Combining a sample-barcoded 5' primer with a J-beta primer mix, a second PCR ran for 7 to 11 cycles. TCRdb passed the 5' RACE reads through MiXCR, listing each CDR3 protein once. Of roughly 1.5 million distinct CDR3 sequences listed, around 40% were seen once; the top ten hold about 4%. Sequences were obtained from blood. The receptors were gathered from a woman aged 18-35 years in good health.

In its sample, this clonotype was seen many times. The CDR3 loop is CASSFTSGADTQYF. CDR3 coding DNA: TGTGCCAGCAGCTTTACTAGCGGGGCTGATACGCAGTATTTT. This chain uses TRBV7-2 with TRBJ2-3; 10 bases map to TRBD2. Germline V lookup: CDR1 SGHTA, CDR2 FQGNSA. The CDR3 length is 14 residues. The trim removed 3 bases at V and 6 bases at J, leaving 3 bases unmatched.

This clonotype was seen a handful of times. The chain employs TRBV7-9 and TRBJ2-3; D ambiguous. The V and J ends lost 1 base and 2 bases respectively, with 7 bases between them. From germline, CDR1 is SEHNR and CDR2 FQNEAQ (reference sequence). The CDR3 is made up of 14 amino acids. The CDR3 coding sequence is TGTGCCAGCAGCTTAGAGGAGTACACAGATACGCAGTATTTT. This encodes CASSLEEYTDTQYF.

The chain carries TRBV4-3 and TRBJ1-2, with D hard to call. Trimming left V 1 base short and J 0 bases short, with 15 bases between. The CDR3 runs 17 residues. The germline gives CDR1 LGHNA, CDR2 YSLEER. The CDR3 loop reads CASSQVGGTRANYGYTF. The CDR3 DNA is TGCGCCAGCAGCCAAGTAGGCGGAACACGAGCTAACTATGGCTACACCTTC.

V and J are TRBV7-2 and TRBJ1-2; 7 nucleotides agree with TRBD1. J was trimmed by 4 bases and V by 5 bases; bases with no gene match: 7. Germline lookup yields CDR1 SGHTA and CDR2 FQGNSA. The CDR3 totals 14 residues. CDR3 in DNA: TGTGCCAGCAGCCCCCGGGCAGGGGGCTATGGCTACACCTTC. This sequence encodes CASSPRAGGYGYTF.

The chain combines TRBV20-1 with TRBJ2-1; TRBD2 agrees at 8 bases. The trim removed 0 bases at V and 3 bases at J, leaving 10 bases unmatched. CDR1 is DFQATT and CDR2 is SNEGSKA in the germline V gene (reference sequence). This CDR3 has 17 residues. In nucleotides, the CDR3 is TGCAGTGCTAGAGATCGTCGTTTAGGGACTAGCTACAATGAGCAGTTCTTC. It yields the protein CSARDRRLGTSYNEQFF.

This clonotype was picked up a small number of times. The rearrangement uses TRBV4-1 and TRBJ1-1; D is undetermined. CDR1 MGHRA and CDR2 YSYEKL come from the germline V gene. The CDR3 has 15 amino acids. The V and J ends lost 0 bases and 3 bases respectively, with 11 bases between them. In nucleotides, the CDR3 is TGCGCCAGCAGCCAAGATGGGCGGGGTCACACTGAAGCTTTCTTT. Its protein product is CASSQDGRGHTEAFF.

The chain combines TRBV4-1 with TRBJ2-5; no firm D call. The V and J ends lost 1 base and 1 base respectively, with 7 bases between them. This CDR3 has 14 residues. The germline V gene has CDR1 MGHRA and CDR2 YSYEKL. The CDR3 loop reads CASSQGQTQETQYF. In nucleotides, the CDR3 is TGCGCCAGCAGCCAAGGGCAAACCCAAGAGACCCAGTACTTC.

There are a few counts of this clonotype. The chain is built from TRBV4-3 and TRBJ1-6, with no clear D. Looked up from germline, CDR1 is LGHNA and CDR2 is YSLEER. The CDR3 sequence is 16 residues long. Deletions cut 2 bases from V and 1 base from J, with 9 bases between. The CDR3 nucleotides are TGCGCCAGCAGCCAAACGAGGGTGTCCTATAATTCACCCCTCCACTTT. Protein: CASSQTRVSYNSPLHF.

The chain uses TRBV10-1 and TRBJ2-7; 7 bases map to TRBD2. The DNA end is more similar to TRBJ2-4, so the J call may be wrong. From germline, CDR1 is WNHNN and CDR2 SYGVQD (reference sequence). This CDR3 region has 15 residues. As DNA, the CDR3 is TGCGCCAGCAGTGAACGTTCTAGCGGAAAAAACATTCAGTACTTC. It codes for CASSERSSGKNIQYF.